Each of the 3 T cell receptor beta chains below was sequenced from the same sample in a study of blood T cell repertoires in COVID-19. The data were produced by immunoSEQ multiplex PCR, yet TCRdb's version contains in-frame clones alone and is incomplete. The sample yields about 170,000 clones, under 85% seen once. The source material was peripheral blood. Source of these receptors: a man in his sixties who had recovered from COVID-19.

The chain joins TRBV2 to TRBJ2-7; the D is unclear. Between the trimmed V and J ends, which lost 6 bases and 3 bases, there was a span of 6 bases. Germline CDR1 and CDR2: SNHLY and FYNNEI. CDR3 length: 11 amino acids. CDR3 DNA: TGTGCCAGCAGGTTTCTCTACGAGCAGTACTTC. This translates into CASRFLYEQYF.

V is TRBV27 and J is TRBJ2-7; 12 positions match TRBD1. This CDR3 contains 16 residues. CDR1 is MNHEY and CDR2 is SMNVEV in the germline V gene (reference sequence). The V gene end was trimmed by 10 bases and the J gene end by 6 bases; junction bases not matched to a gene: 16. CDR3 nucleotides: TGTGCCAACCGCAGCGGGACAGGGGGCCCCCGGGCCGAGCAGTACTTC. This translates into CANRSGTGGPRAEQYF.

This chain links TRBV29-1 with TRBJ2-5, with 9 bases matching TRBD1. V gave up 4 bases and J gave up 5 bases; unmatched junction bases: 11. This CDR3 is built from 15 residues. Germline CDR1 and CDR2: SQVTM and ANQGSEA. The CDR3 nucleotides read TGCAGCGTTGCAGTTACAGGGGGCCCGACCGAGACCCAGTACTTC. This encodes CSVAVTGGPTETQYF.